This T cell receptor beta chain was documented in a study of post-analysis software for immune sequencing data. Study background: Courses of disease covered relapsing-remitting, secondary progressive and progressive-relapsing multiple sclerosis.

General study points: By F measure, samples from a shared preparation batch strongly co-clustered.

Presence of unique molecular identifiers characterized the TCR beta cDNA libraries. TCRdb called the PCR reads again in MiXCR, with one record for every CDR3 protein. The sample carries hundreds of thousands of distinct CDR3 sequences, roughly 29% recorded once. This clonotype was seen a few times. The antigen is undetermined. The clonotype was recovered from a girl aged 10 to 17 with multiple sclerosis. The sequenced sample was blood.

CDR3 in DNA: TGTGCCAGCAGTGAGCAGAGACCTTTTGCTGAGCAGTTCTTC. Encoded protein: CASSEQRPFAEQFF. V is TRBV7-9 and J is TRBJ2-1; no definite D call. CDR3 length equals 14 residues. From germline, CDR1 is SEHNR and CDR2 FQNEAQ (reference sequence). With 6 bases removed from V and 9 bases from J, the gap between germline ends came to 18 bases.